This T cell receptor beta chain was sequenced for a study of CD8 T cells in Susac syndrome. For the study at large: Fewer than ten of the sequenced Susac syndrome patients were in remission, and about 6 had active disease.

Trimming cost V 4 bases and J 2 bases, with 17 bases left between them. This CDR3 contains 16 residues. TCR beta sequencing was performed on blood CD8+ and CD4+ T cells. Purification of the CD8+ and CD4+ T cells relied on negative isolation, and TEMRA cells underwent FACS enrichment. With random hexamers, reverse transcription was performed on about 0.45 to 1 ug of RNA. By means of immunoSEQ multiplex PCR, TCR beta CDR3 spanning 54 Vbeta and 13 Jbeta underwent amplification. TCRdb re-derived calls from the immunoSEQ multiplex PCR reads in MiXCR, one entry per CDR3 protein. In the table there are around 80,000 distinct CDR3 sequences, around 94% of which are singletons.

The sample taken for sequencing was CD8+ T cells from PBMCs. V gene TRBV12-3 or TRBV12-4 combines with J gene TRBJ2-5; D ambiguous. This clonotype was sampled from a human donor with Susac syndrome. CDR3 sequence: CASSYRAEGYQETQYF. The CDR3 coding sequence is TGTGCCAGCAGTTACCGGGCGGAAGGGTATCAAGAGACCCAGTACTTC.